Below are 20 T cell receptor beta chains sequenced from a single sample in a study of control samples from healthy donors and cancer patients (dated by TCRdb to the early 2020s). Library generation was performed with the immunoSEQ multiplex PCR assay. Drawn from immuneACCESS, this table holds only the in-frame rearrangements with V and J called that TCRdb kept. Clones are partly lost; checked studies trace under half to an unresolved V gene and leave the rest unexplained. A total of 100,000 to 120,000 clones appear in this sample, 83% of them only once. Roughly an eighth of the sample belongs to the ten largest clones. The sample was blood. These receptors were collected from a woman in her 50s in good health.

The chain joins TRBV6-1 to TRBJ1-4; 7 bases match TRBD1. The CDR3 is 14 amino acids. The J segment lost 8 bases and the V segment lost 3 bases, leaving 6 bases of the junction unmatched. From germline, CDR1 is MNHNS and CDR2 SASEGT. CDR3 residues: CASSDRQGREKLFF. In DNA, the CDR3 is TGTGCCAGCAGTGACCGACAGGGCCGGGAAAAACTGTTTTTT.

The chain uses TRBV7-2 and TRBJ2-7; D call uncertain. This CDR3 has 15 amino acids. The ends were cut back, 1 base at V and 1 base at J, with 11 bases in the middle. Germline V CDR1 and CDR2: SGHTA, FQGNSA. CDR3 residues: CASSLGAVVSYEQYF. In DNA, the CDR3 is TGTGCCAGCAGCTTAGGGGCGGTGGTTTCCTACGAGCAGTACTTC.

The rearrangement joins TRBV5-6 to TRBJ1-1; no reliable D call. Trimming took off 2 bases at V and 2 bases at J, with 1 base between the two ends. This CDR3 region has 11 residues. Germline lookup yields CDR1 SGHDT and CDR2 YYEEEE. The chain's CDR3 is CASSFNTEAFF. The CDR3, as DNA: TGTGCCAGCAGCTTTAACACTGAAGCTTTCTTT.

The chain recombines TRBV19 with TRBJ1-6; TRBD1 might be the D (6 bases). Trimming left V 7 bases short and J 3 bases short, with 10 bases between. This CDR3 spans 14 amino acids. Germline V gene lookup returns CDR1 LNHDA and CDR2 SQIVND (reference sequence). This CDR3 reads CASTGGNYNSPLHF. For the CDR3, the DNA is TGTGCCAGTACTGGGGGCAACTATAATTCACCCCTCCACTTT.

This rearrangement joins TRBV27 to TRBJ2-5; D unresolved. This CDR3 region has 11 residues. Germline CDR1 is MNHEY and CDR2 is SMNVEV (reference sequence). The germline V and J ends were trimmed by 5 bases and 1 base, with 2 bases remaining between them. CDR3 DNA: TGTGCCAGCAGTGCCCAAGAGACCCAGTACTTC. Protein sequence: CASSAQETQYF.

J is TRBJ2-2 and V is TRBV4-2; 10 bases agree with TRBD2. J was trimmed by 0 bases and V by 3 bases; bases with no gene match: 7. The CDR3 is made up of 18 amino acids. The germline V gene encodes CDR1 LGHNA and CDR2 YNFKEQ. CDR3 loop: CASSHPSGGTPNTGELFF. The CDR3 nucleotides are TGTGCCAGCAGCCACCCTAGCGGGGGAACCCCGAACACCGGGGAGCTGTTTTTT.

This clone showed up just once. The rearrangement links TRBV9 to TRBJ2-2; D unclear. CDR3 length equals 16 residues. The V end lost 2 bases, the J end lost 1 base, and 12 bases lay between the germline ends. Germline V gene lookup returns CDR1 SGDLS and CDR2 YYNGEE. CDR3 region: CASSVVSTENTGELFF. CDR3 nucleotides: TGTGCCAGCAGCGTCGTATCAACAGAGAACACCGGGGAGCTGTTTTTT.

The rearrangement uses TRBV7-9 and TRBJ2-1; the match to TRBD1 covers 8 bases. Germline assignment: CDR1 SEHNR and CDR2 FQNEAQ (reference sequence). This CDR3 has 15 amino acids. The trim removed 1 base at V and 4 bases at J, leaving 3 bases unmatched. This CDR3 reads CASSLGTGHYNEQFF. Written as DNA, the CDR3 is TGTGCCAGCAGCTTAGGGACAGGGCATTACAATGAGCAGTTCTTC. Looking up the rest from reference TRBV7-9 and TRBJ2-1 gives the full variable domain: DTGVSQNPRHKITKRGQNVTFRCDPISEHNRLYWYRQTLGQGPEFLTYFQNEAQLEKSRLLSDRFSAERPKGSFSTLEIQRTEQGDSAMYLCASSLGTGHYNEQFFGPGTRLTVL.

The chain is built from TRBV5-1 and TRBJ1-4; 9 nucleotides match TRBD1. V shed 4 bases, J shed 0 bases, and the junction held 13 bases outside the gene matches. This CDR3 is 19 amino acids long. Germline V lookup: CDR1 SGHRS, CDR2 YFSETQ. The CDR3 loop reads CASSPGGGDRDATNEKLFF. CDR3 DNA sequence: TGCGCCAGCAGCCCGGGCGGAGGGGACAGGGATGCAACTAATGAAAAACTGTTTTTT.

The chain employs TRBV28 and TRBJ1-4, with D perhaps matching TRBD1 (6 bases). The CDR3 spans 15 residues. V was pared by 2 bases and J by 8 bases, with 15 bases between. The V gene's germline CDR1 is MDHEN and CDR2 SYDVKM. The CDR3 sequence: CASSLIQGSGEKLFF. The DNA for the CDR3 is TGTGCCAGCAGTTTAATCCAGGGGAGTGGGGAAAAACTGTTTTTT.

A few counts support this clone. Different DNA sequences within this sample yield the same CDR3. This chain joins TRBV14 and TRBJ2-1; unclear D gene. The germline CDR1 and CDR2 sequences are SGHDN and FVKESK. The CDR3 contains 16 residues. V shed 0 bases and J shed 0 bases, with 9 bases lying between them. CDR3 region: CASSQDETDSYNEQFF. As DNA, the CDR3 is TGTGCCAGCAGCCAAGACGAAACGGACTCCTACAATGAGCAGTTCTTC. Together with reference TRBV14 and TRBJ2-1, the CDR3 gives the full variable domain: EAGVTQFPSHSVIEKGQTVTLRCDPISGHDNLYWYRRVMGKEIKFLLHFVKESKQDESGMPNNRFLAERTGGTYSTLKVQPAELEDSGVYFCASSQDETDSYNEQFFGPGTRLTVL.

This sequence joins TRBV10-3 and TRBJ2-2; 7 bases map to TRBD1. This CDR3 region has 16 residues. Germline trimming cut 6 bases from V and 2 bases from J; bases unmatched to any gene: 9. Germline CDR1 ENHRY, CDR2 SYGVKD. CDR3 in amino acids: CAIRTGMGVNTGELFF. CDR3 bases: TGTGCCATCAGGACAGGGATGGGGGTAAACACCGGGGAGCTGTTTTTT.

The chain is built from TRBV19 and TRBJ1-5; D is uncertain. The CDR3 is 14 residues long. V was pared by 5 bases and J by 0 bases, with 8 bases between. Germline V CDR1 and CDR2: LNHDA, SQIVND (reference sequence). The CDR3 bases are TGTGCCAGTAGTGGTCCTAATAGCAATCAGCCCCAGCATTTT. It codes for CASSGPNSNQPQHF. The whole variable domain, filled in from reference TRBV19 and TRBJ1-5, reads DGGITQSPKYLFRKEGQNVTLSCEQNLNHDAMYWYRQDPGQGLRLIYYSQIVNDFQKGDIAEGYSVSREKKESFPLTVTSAQKNPTAFYLCASSGPNSNQPQHFGDGTRLSIL.

This clone appeared once. The CDR3 here is CASSFLTSGSLETQYF. Here the CDR3 DNA reads TGTGCCAGCAGCTTCCTGACTAGCGGGAGTTTAGAGACCCAGTACTTC. V and J are TRBV7-2 and TRBJ2-5; 12 bases are a match to TRBD2. CDR3 length: 16 residues. The J segment lost 4 bases and the V segment lost 3 bases, leaving 6 bases of the junction unmatched. Germline values: CDR1 SGHTA, CDR2 FQGNSA. Combining the CDR3 with reference TRBV7-2 and TRBJ2-5 gives the whole variable domain GAGVSQSPSNKVTEKGKDVELRCDPISGHTALYWYRQSLGQGLEFLIYFQGNSAPDKSGLPSDRFSAERTGGSVSTLTIQRTQQEDSAVYLCASSFLTSGSLETQYFGPGTRLLVL.

This clone showed up just a few times. CDR3 DNA: TGTGCCAGCAGCTTACCAACCGGGACAGGGAAATTCTATAATTCACCCCTCCACTTT. Encoded protein: CASSLPTGTGKFYNSPLHF. J is TRBJ1-6 and V is TRBV7-2; the match to TRBD1 covers 9 bases. CDR3 length: 19 residues. Trimming at V came to 2 bases and at J to 3 bases, leaving 11 bases not matched to a gene. Germline V CDR1 and CDR2: SGHTA, FQGNSA.

The V call is TRBV19, the J call TRBJ1-2; 11 bases agree with TRBD1. V was clipped by 4 bases and J by 5 bases; unmatched bases: 6. CDR3 size: 15 residues. The germline CDR1 and CDR2 sequences are LNHDA and SQIVND (reference sequence). The CDR3 region is CASSNRDRGGYGYTF. The CDR3 DNA sequence: TGTGCCAGTAGTAACCGGGACAGGGGGGGATATGGCTACACCTTC.

The sample holds a few counts of this clone. This CDR3 is CATSRGDTQYF. As DNA, the CDR3 is TGTGCCACCAGTCGGGGGGATACGCAGTATTTT. J is TRBJ2-3 and V is TRBV24-1; weak D call: TRBD2 (6 bases). V lost 6 bases and J lost 6, with 6 bases in between. Germline CDR1 KGHDR, CDR2 SFDVKD. The CDR3 is 11 amino acids.

This chain links TRBV7-9 with TRBJ2-5; D not resolved. Germline-derived CDR1 and CDR2 are SEHNR and FQNEAQ (reference sequence). V was trimmed by 4 bases and J by 2 bases, leaving 11 bases between them. This CDR3 contains 14 residues. CDR3 residues: CASSSLGFQETQYF. CDR3 nucleotides: TGTGCCAGCAGCTCTCTAGGGTTTCAAGAGACCCAGTACTTC.

The gene calls are TRBV7-2 and TRBJ2-5; TRBD1 matches at 9 bases. V was pared by 5 bases and J by 1 base, with 5 bases of the junction left unmatched. Germline V gene lookup returns CDR1 SGHTA and CDR2 FQGNSA. This CDR3 contains 15 residues. The CDR3 nucleotides are TGTGCCAGCAGCGGGGGGACAGGGACCCAAGAGACCCAGTACTTC. Translation: CASSGGTGTQETQYF.

The J gene is TRBJ2-7, the V gene TRBV29-1; 9 bases align to TRBD2. Looked up from germline, CDR1 is SQVTM and CDR2 is ANQGSEA. The CDR3 is 11 amino acids. J gave up 12 bases and V 4 bases, and 7 bases lay outside the gene matches. The CDR3 region is CSVVREGRWYF. The DNA of the CDR3 is TGCAGCGTTGTGCGGGAGGGCCGTTGGTACTTC.